The sequence of this TCR beta chain was determined in a study of T-cell reconstitution after alpha-beta-depleted transplantation in children. Points from the study as a whole: Reports say that about two months after transplant, the alpha-beta T cells came out of several hundred graft clones that had expanded. A year post-transplant, T-cell counts and diversity derived mostly from newly produced T cells.

With 4 bases clipped from V and 3 bases from J, the junction kept 11 bases outside the gene matches. CDR3 length: 16 residues. Germline assignment: CDR1 SGHVS and CDR2 FQNEAQ. Preparation of the TCRbeta library used unique molecular identifiers. TCRdb re-called the PCR reads with MiXCR, one entry per CDR3 protein. The sample lists around 670,000 distinct CDR3 sequences; 13% were seen once. Remarks on this clonotype: Its antigen is not known.

This chain uses TRBV7-8 with TRBJ2-7; 8 bases fit TRBD1. The sequence derives from a girl under 10 years old with congenital amegakaryocytic thrombocytopenia, due to receive a stem cell transplant. The sample in question was PBMCs, obtained before TCRalphabeta/CD19-depleted stem cell transplant. The CDR3 DNA reads as TGTGCCAGCAGCTCGTCGTTCTTGACAGGGGACTACGAGCAGTACTTC. This gives the protein CASSSSFLTGDYEQYF.